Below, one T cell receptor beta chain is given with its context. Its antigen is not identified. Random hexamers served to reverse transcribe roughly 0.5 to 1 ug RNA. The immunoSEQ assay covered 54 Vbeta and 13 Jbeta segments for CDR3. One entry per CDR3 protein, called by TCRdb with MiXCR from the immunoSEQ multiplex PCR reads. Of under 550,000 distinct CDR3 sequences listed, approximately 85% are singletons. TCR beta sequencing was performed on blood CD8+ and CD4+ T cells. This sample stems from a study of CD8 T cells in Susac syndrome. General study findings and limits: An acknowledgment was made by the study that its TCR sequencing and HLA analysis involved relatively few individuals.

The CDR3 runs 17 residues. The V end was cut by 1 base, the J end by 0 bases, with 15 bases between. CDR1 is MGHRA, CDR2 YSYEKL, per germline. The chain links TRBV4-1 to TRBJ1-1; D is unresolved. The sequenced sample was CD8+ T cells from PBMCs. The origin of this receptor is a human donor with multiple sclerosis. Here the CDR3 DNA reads TGCGCCAGCAGCCAAGCAGAAAGGTCCGGGATGAACACTGAAGCTTTCTTT. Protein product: CASSQAERSGMNTEAFF.